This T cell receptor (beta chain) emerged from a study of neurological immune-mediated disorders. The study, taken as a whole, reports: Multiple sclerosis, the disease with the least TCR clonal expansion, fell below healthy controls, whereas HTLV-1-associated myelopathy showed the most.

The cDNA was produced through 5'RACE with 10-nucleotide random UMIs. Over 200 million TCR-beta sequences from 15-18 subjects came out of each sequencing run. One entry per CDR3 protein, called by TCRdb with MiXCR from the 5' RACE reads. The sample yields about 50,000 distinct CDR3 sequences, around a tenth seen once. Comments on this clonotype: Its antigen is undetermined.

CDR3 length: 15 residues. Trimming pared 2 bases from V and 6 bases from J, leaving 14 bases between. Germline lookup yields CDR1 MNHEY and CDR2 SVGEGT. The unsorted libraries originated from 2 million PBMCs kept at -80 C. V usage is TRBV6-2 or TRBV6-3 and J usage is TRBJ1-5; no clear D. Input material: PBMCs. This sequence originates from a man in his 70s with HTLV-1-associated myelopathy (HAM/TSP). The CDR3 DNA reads TGTGCCAGCAGTTACACCGGTAGGCTTGGTCAGCCCCAGCATTTT. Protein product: CASSYTGRLGQPQHF.